This TCR beta chain was observed in a study of blood T cell repertoires in COVID-19. The overall study: Acute and convalescent COVID-19 samples came from the United States, Italy and Spain. From T cells, B-cell-depleted T cells, or PBMCs came the material, which was cDNA or gDNA.

Germline V gives CDR1 SGHRS, CDR2 YFSETQ. V was shortened by 0 bases and J by 0 bases, with 10 bases between the two germline ends. The CDR3 totals 17 residues. The authors' processing: The assay estimated nucleated cells by amplifying reference gene primers. Clones were read by immunoSEQ multiplex PCR, and TCRdb kept only the in-frame ones, dropping some. D and trimming come from the DNA, and the V and J calls and clone size come from that table. Altogether a few hundred thousand clones are present, 70% to 90% being singletons, with the ten largest covering about 4.5%. The chain links TRBV5-1 to TRBJ2-6, with D possibly being TRBD1 (6 bases). The sequencing input was peripheral blood. This TCR derives from a man aged 55-75 years who had recovered from COVID-19. CDR3 sequence: CASSLAQGSSGANVLTF. The CDR3 DNA is TGCGCCAGCAGCTTGGCTCAGGGGAGCTCTGGGGCCAACGTCCTGACTTTC.